This T cell receptor beta chain was recovered during a study of T-cell reconstitution after alpha-beta-depleted transplantation in children (dated by TCRdb to 2016 to 2018). A note on the overall study: The study quantitatively tracked T-cell immune reconstitution after TCRalphabeta/CD19-depleted allogeneic hematopoietic cell transplantation in children using TCR repertoire profiling. Results and caveats for the whole study, not just this receptor: Over the following months the frequencies of hyperexpanded clones went down, and after one year T-cell counts and TCRbeta diversity were mostly credited to newly produced T cells. The apparently early alphabetaT-cell count recovery about two months after transplant was reportedly dependent on only several hundred rapidly expanded clones derived from non-depleted graft cells. In some patients, the high TCRbeta diversity seen at day 60 was put down to recipient T cells and intrathymic progenitors that had survived conditioning.

Library generation was performed with PCR. Sequencer: Illumina HiSeq 2500. To normalize quantification of the TCRbeta repertoire, the TCR libraries were built with molecular barcoding that relied on unique molecular identifiers. TCRdb reprocessing: public reads trimmed at Q25 with fastp, clones called with MiXCR, in-frame beta chains kept. For every CDR3 protein sequence, its rows merge into one entry that carries the most common genes and DNA. Here the sample has around 600,000 distinct CDR3 sequences; around 23% occur a single time. The top ten clones comprise over 12% of the sample. For this clonotype: Its binding antigen is unknown. No much larger clonotype is one base removed from it; base qualities were not supplied.

The CDR3, cysteine through phenylalanine, is 16 amino acids long. Left in the record is the CDR3 DNA by itself, 48 bases read in frame from the first base. For CDR1 and CDR2, the germline V gene (reference sequence) lists DFQATT and SNEGSKA. V is pared back by 3 bases and J by 0 bases, with 12 bases lying between the germline termini. Taken with the paper, the label for treatment or condition translates to: allogeneic hematopoietic cell transplantation with graft depleted of TCRalphabeta T cells and CD19 B cells. The transplant recipients were children given TCRalphabeta/CD19-depleted allogeneic hematopoietic cell grafts.

This chain joins TRBV20-1 to TRBJ2-6, with the D gene call left open. This TCR was recovered from a boy in the first two years of life who had a stem cell transplant for acute myeloid leukemia, so the T cells may come from the graft donor. The sequencing here drew on PBMCs, mostly from graft donor cells, taken 360 days after TCRalphabeta/CD19-depleted stem cell transplant. The CDR3 protein is CSASHFGDSGANVLTF. The DNA sequence follows: TGCAGTGCTAGTCATTTTGGGGACTCTGGGGCCAACGTCCTGACTTTC.